This T cell receptor beta chain was identified in a study of blood T cell repertoires in COVID-19. The method was immunoSEQ multiplex PCR; TCRdb's version includes in-frame clones alone and lacks a portion of them. The sample lists roughly 300,000 clones, around 87% occurring once. This clone is a singleton in its sample. Germline V gene lookup returns CDR1 SGHAT and CDR2 FQNNGV. The CDR3 sequence is 17 residues long. V gave up 5 bases and J gave up 5 bases; unmatched junction bases: 15. The rearrangement links TRBV11-2 to TRBJ2-5; 9 positions agree with TRBD2. The TCR originated in a middle-aged woman who had recovered from COVID-19. Sequenced: peripheral blood. The CDR3 coding sequence is TGTGCCAGCAGCCCAGTGGGTAGCGGGGGCTGGGGGGAGACCCAGTACTTC. It is translated as CASSPVGSGGWGETQYF. Full variable domain (outside the CDR3, taken from reference TRBV11-2 and TRBJ2-5): EAGVAQSPRYKIIEKRQSVAFWCNPISGHATLYWYQQILGQGPKLLIQFQNNGVVDDSQLPKDRFSAERLKGVDSTLKIQPAKLEDSAVYLCASSPVGSGGWGETQYFGPGTRLLVL.